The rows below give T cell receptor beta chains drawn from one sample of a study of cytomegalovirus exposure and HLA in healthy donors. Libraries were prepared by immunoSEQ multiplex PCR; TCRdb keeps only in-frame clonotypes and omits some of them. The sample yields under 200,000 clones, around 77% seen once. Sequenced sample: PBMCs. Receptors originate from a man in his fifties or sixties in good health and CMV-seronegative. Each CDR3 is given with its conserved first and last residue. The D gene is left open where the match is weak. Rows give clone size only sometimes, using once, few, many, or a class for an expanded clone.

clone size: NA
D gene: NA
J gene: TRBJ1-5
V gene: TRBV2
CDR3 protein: CASSESGYQPQHF
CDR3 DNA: TGTGCCAGCAGTGAATCGGGTTATCAGCCCCAGCATTTT

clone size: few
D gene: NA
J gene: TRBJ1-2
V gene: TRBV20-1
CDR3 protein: CSAYLGGGYTF
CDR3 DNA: TGCAGTGCATACCTAGGGGGTGGCTACACCTTC

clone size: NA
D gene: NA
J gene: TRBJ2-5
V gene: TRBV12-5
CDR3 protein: CASTSRVTQETQYF
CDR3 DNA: TGTGCTAGTACCTCCAGGGTCACTCAAGAGACCCAGTACTTC

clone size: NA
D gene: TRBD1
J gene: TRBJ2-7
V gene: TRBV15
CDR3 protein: CATGTATYEQYF
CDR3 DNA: TGTGCCACCGGGACAGCCACCTACGAGCAGTACTTC

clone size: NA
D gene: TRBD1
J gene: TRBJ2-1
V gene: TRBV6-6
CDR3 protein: CASSYPTGTGNNEQFF
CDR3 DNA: TGTGCCAGCAGTTACCCGACCGGGACAGGGAACAATGAGCAGTTCTTC

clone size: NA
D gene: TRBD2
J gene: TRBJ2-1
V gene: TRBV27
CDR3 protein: CASSFLIAGGRNEQFF
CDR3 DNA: TGTGCCAGCAGCTTCTTAATAGCGGGGGGTCGGAATGAGCAGTTCTTC

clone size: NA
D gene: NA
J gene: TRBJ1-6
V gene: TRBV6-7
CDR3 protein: CASSYSSEPNSYNSPLHF
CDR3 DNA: TGTGCCAGCAGTTACTCCTCAGAACCGAACTCCTATAATTCACCCCTCCACTTT

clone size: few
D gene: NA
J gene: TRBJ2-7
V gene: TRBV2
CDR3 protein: CASTPQGPYEQYF
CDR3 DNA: TGTGCCAGCACCCCGCAGGGCCCCTACGAGCAGTACTTC

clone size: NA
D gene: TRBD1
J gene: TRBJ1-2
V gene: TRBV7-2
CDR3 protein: CASSPRQGDGYTF
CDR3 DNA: TGTGCCAGCAGTCCTCGACAGGGCGATGGCTACACCTTC

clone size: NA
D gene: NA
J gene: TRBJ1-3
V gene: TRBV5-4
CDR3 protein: CASSLDSAGNTIYF
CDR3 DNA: TGTGCCAGCAGCTTAGACAGTGCGGGAAACACCATATATTTT

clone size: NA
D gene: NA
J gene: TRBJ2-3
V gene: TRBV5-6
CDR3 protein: CASSSRGSTDTQYF
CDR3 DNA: TGTGCCAGCAGCTCACGCGGGAGCACAGATACGCAGTATTTT

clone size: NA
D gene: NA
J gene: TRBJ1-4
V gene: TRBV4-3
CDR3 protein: CASSQDYQGRVEKLFF
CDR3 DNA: TGCGCCAGCAGCCAAGATTATCAGGGGCGGGTTGAAAAACTGTTTTTT

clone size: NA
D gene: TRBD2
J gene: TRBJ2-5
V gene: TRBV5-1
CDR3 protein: CASSKAGGGETQYF
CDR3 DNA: TGCGCCAGCAGCAAAGCGGGAGGGGGGGAGACCCAGTACTTC